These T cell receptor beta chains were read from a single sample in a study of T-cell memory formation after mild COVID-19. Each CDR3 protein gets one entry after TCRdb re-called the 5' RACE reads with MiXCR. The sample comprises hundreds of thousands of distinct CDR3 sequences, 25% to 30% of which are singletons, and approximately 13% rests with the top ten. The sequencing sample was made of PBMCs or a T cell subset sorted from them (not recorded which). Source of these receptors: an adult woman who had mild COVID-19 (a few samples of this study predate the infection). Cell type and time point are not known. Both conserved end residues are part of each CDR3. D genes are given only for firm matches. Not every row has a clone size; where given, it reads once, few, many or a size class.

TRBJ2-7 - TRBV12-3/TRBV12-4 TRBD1 TGTGCCAGCAGTTCATCAAGGGGACAGGGAAACTCACCCCCCTACGAGCAGTACTTC CASSSSRGQGNSPPYEQYF
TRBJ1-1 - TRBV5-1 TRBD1 TGCGCCAGCAGCCGGACAGGGGTGGAAACTGAAGCTTTCTTT CASSRTGVETEAFF
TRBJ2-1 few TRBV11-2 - TGTGCCAGCAGCTTAGCCCGGGTCGGGAATGAGCAGTTCTTC CASSLARVGNEQFF
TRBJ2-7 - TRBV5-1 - TGCGCCAGCAGCTTGTATCCCGCCGAGCAGTACTTC CASSLYPAEQYF
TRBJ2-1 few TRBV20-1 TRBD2 TGCAGTGCTAGAGATCTAGCGGGAGTATTAGATGAGCAGTTCTTC CSARDLAGVLDEQFF
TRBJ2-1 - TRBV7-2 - TGTGCCAGCAGCCTCTCGGGGGAAGGGTCCTACAATGAGCAGTTCTTC CASSLSGEGSYNEQFF
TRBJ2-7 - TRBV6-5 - TGTGCCAGCAGTCTCTCGGTCGCCTACGAGCAGTACTTC CASSLSVAYEQYF
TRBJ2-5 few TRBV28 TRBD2 TGTGCCAGCAGTTCCGGACTAGCGGGAGGGCCCTTCGAGACCCAGTACTTC CASSSGLAGGPFETQYF
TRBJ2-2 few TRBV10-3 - TGTGCCATCAGCGCAGGGGAAACCGGGGAGCTGTTTTTT CAISAGETGELFF
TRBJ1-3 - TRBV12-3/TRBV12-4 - TGTGCCAGCAGTTCGTTAACAGGGTCTGGAAACACCATATATTTT CASSSLTGSGNTIYF
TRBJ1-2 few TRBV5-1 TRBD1 TGCGCCAGCAGCTCCCCGTCAGGACAGGTTGCTGGCTACACCTTC CASSSPSGQVAGYTF
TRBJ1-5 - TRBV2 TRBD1 TGTGCCAGCAGGTGGTCGGGACAGGGGGCCTGGCCCCAGCATTTT CASRWSGQGAWPQHF
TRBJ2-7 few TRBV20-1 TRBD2 TGCAGTGCTAGAGTGAATGAAGTTACTAGCGGATCCTACGAGCAGTACTTC CSARVNEVTSGSYEQYF
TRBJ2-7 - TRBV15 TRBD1 TGTGCCACCAGCGGACCTATACAGGGGGCCTACGAGCAGTACTTC CATSGPIQGAYEQYF
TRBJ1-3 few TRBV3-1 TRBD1 TGTGCCAGCAGCCCGACGACAGGGAACCCTGGAAACACCATATATTTT CASSPTTGNPGNTIYF
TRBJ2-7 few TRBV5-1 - TGCGCCAGCAGCCCCACCGGGACTCCGCCCTACGAGCAGTACTTC CASSPTGTPPYEQYF
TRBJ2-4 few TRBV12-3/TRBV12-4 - TGTGCCAGCAGTTTAGATATTCAGTACTTC CASSLDIQYF
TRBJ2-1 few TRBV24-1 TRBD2 TGTGCCACAGGGACTAGCGGGAGATTGGGCTACAATGAGCAGTTCTTC CATGTSGRLGYNEQFF
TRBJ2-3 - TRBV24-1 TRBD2 TGTGCCACCAGTCTTAGCGGGAGGAGCACAGATACGCAGTATTTT CATSLSGRSTDTQYF
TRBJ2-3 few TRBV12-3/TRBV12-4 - TGTGCCAGCAGTTTTAGGGTTAGCACAGATACGCAGTATTTT CASSFRVSTDTQYF
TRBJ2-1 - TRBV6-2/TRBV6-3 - TGTGCCAGCAGTTACGGAGCGGAACTAGGCCACAATGAGCAGTTCTTC CASSYGAELGHNEQFF
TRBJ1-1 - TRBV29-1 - TGCAGCGTTGAAACAGACTTGAACACTGAAGCTTTCTTT CSVETDLNTEAFF
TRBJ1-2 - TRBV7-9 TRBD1 TGTGCCAGCAGCTTAGGGACAGGGGGCTTCTATGGCTACACCTTC CASSLGTGGFYGYTF
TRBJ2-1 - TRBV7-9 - TGTGCCAGCAGCTTATCGGGAGTGAACTACAATGAGCAGTTCTTC CASSLSGVNYNEQFF
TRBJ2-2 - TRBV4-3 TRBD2 TGCGCCAGCAGCCAAGATCGGAGCATAGCGGGAAACACCGGGGAGCTGTTTTTT CASSQDRSIAGNTGELFF
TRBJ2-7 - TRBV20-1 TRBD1 TGCAGTGCTAGAGAGCGGAGGACAGGGCACTACGAGCAGTACTTC CSARERRTGHYEQYF
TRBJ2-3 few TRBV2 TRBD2 TGTGCCAGCAGGGGACTAGCGTTCACAGATACGCAGTATTTT CASRGLAFTDTQYF